These 23 T cell receptor beta chains were sequenced from one sample in a study of blood T cell repertoires in COVID-19. Assay: immunoSEQ multiplex PCR; the TCRdb copy retains only in-frame clones and omits some. The profile shows 65,000 to 85,000 clones, around 88% of them singletons. Sequences were obtained from peripheral blood. These receptor sequences come from an elderly man with COVID-19, enrolled during active disease.

The chain links TRBV5-1 to TRBJ2-7; D gene ambiguous. Per germline, CDR1 SGHRS and CDR2 YFSETQ. V was pared by 1 base and J by 4 bases, with 6 bases between. The CDR3 consists of 12 residues. CDR3 protein: CASSLHGYEQYF. The CDR3 nucleotides are TGCGCCAGCAGCTTGCACGGTTACGAGCAGTACTTC.

The V call is TRBV12-3 or TRBV12-4, the J call TRBJ1-2; D is uncertain. CDR3 length: 13 residues. V was pared by 7 bases and J by 8 bases, with 17 bases between. The CDR3 sequence is CASNLGALGGYTF. DNA of the CDR3: TGTGCCAGCAACTTGGGCGCACTTGGAGGCTACACCTTC.

The chain couples TRBV2 to TRBJ2-2; D may be TRBD1 (5 bases). Germline lookup yields CDR1 SNHLY and CDR2 FYNNEI. V lost 2 bases, J lost 2 bases, and 6 bases lay in between. The CDR3 extends over 14 amino acids. CDR3 nucleotides: TGTGCCAGCAGTGAAAGGGGTAACACCGGGGAGCTGTTTTTT. It is translated as CASSERGNTGELFF.

This sequence joins TRBV5-1 and TRBJ2-2; no definite D call. CDR1 SGHRS and CDR2 YFSETQ come from the germline V gene. The CDR3 runs 15 residues. Trimming removed 1 base from V and 8 bases from J, with 15 bases in between. CDR3 sequence reads: CASSLFSGILGELFF. The CDR3 region has the DNA TGCGCCAGCAGCTTGTTTTCGGGTATACTTGGGGAGCTGTTTTTT.

The chain employs TRBV7-3 and TRBJ1-2, with 7 bases fitting TRBD1. CDR1 SGHTA and CDR2 FQGTGA come from the germline V gene. The CDR3 runs to 13 residues. Trimming cost V 5 bases and J 4 bases; bases outside gene matches: 4. The CDR3 protein is CASSPDRAYGYTF. As DNA, the CDR3 is TGTGCCAGCAGCCCTGACAGGGCCTATGGCTACACCTTC.

The chain has TRBV4-3 and TRBJ2-1; 8 bases are shared with TRBD2. The CDR3 has 17 amino acids. The trim removed 4 bases at V and 5 bases at J, leaving 13 bases unmatched. Germline CDR1 and CDR2: LGHNA and YSLEER. The CDR3 nucleotides read TGCGCCAGCAGCCCTAAGAAGATTAGCGGGGACGACAATGAGCAGTTCTTC. Translating it yields CASSPKKISGDDNEQFF.

This rearrangement joins TRBV5-4 to TRBJ2-3, with 7 bases aligning to TRBD2. Germline lookup yields CDR1 SGHNT and CDR2 YYREEE (reference sequence). The J segment lost 1 base and the V segment lost 0 bases, leaving 2 bases of the junction unmatched. This CDR3 comprises 15 residues. The CDR3 nucleotides are TGTGCCAGCAGCTTGGTGGGGGGGGGCACAGATACGCAGTATTTT. This gives the protein CASSLVGGGTDTQYF.

Worth noting for this clone: A junction boundary mismatches the germline segment, possibly from a read error. This rearrangement joins TRBV18 to TRBJ2-7, with TRBD1 matching over 7 bases. Germline V lookup: CDR1 KGHSH, CDR2 LQKENI. The CDR3 runs to 15 residues. DNA of the CDR3: TGTGCCAGCTCACCAGAGACAGGGACCAACTACGAGCAGCACTTC. Translated: CASSPETGTNYEQHF.

The CDR3 nucleotides read TGTGCCAGTAGTATCGCCCAGGGGGCACACACCATATATTTT. It is translated as CASSIAQGAHTIYF. V usage is TRBV19 and J usage is TRBJ1-3; 8 positions agree with TRBD1. Per germline, CDR1 LNHDA and CDR2 SQIVND (reference sequence). V lost 3 bases to trimming and J lost 8 bases; unmatched junction nucleotides: 6. CDR3 size: 14 residues.

This rearrangement joins TRBV7-9 to TRBJ1-1, with D maybe TRBD1 (6 bases). The germline V and J ends were trimmed by 5 bases and 2 bases, with 15 bases remaining between them. This CDR3 has 15 residues. Per germline, CDR1 SEHNR and CDR2 FQNEAQ (reference sequence). The CDR3 DNA reads TGTGCCAGCAGCCCTCCCGGGACAACTAACACTGAAGCTTTCTTT. It codes for CASSPPGTTNTEAFF.

In this sample, this clone turned up once. The CDR3 reads CASSVQFYGYTF. The DNA of the CDR3 is TGTGCCAGCAGTGTACAGTTCTATGGCTACACCTTC. The chain carries TRBV25-1 and TRBJ1-2; D is unclear. Between the trimmed V and J ends, which lost 4 bases and 4 bases, there was a span of 7 bases. Germline V gene sequence: CDR1 MGHDK, CDR2 SYGVNS. The CDR3 has 12 amino acids.

The chain joins TRBV19 to TRBJ1-2; D gene uncertain. This CDR3 comprises 14 residues. Deletions cut 3 bases from V and 3 bases from J, with 11 bases between. CDR1 LNHDA and CDR2 SQIVND come from the germline V gene (reference sequence). CDR3 in amino acids: CASSIGRFDYGYTF. For the CDR3, the DNA is TGTGCCAGTAGTATTGGCAGATTCGACTATGGCTACACCTTC.

The chain links TRBV7-2 to TRBJ1-1, with D maybe TRBD1 (5 bases). Germline V gives CDR1 SGHTA, CDR2 FQGNSA. Trimming removed 3 bases at V and 1 base at J, with 15 bases between. This CDR3 region has 16 residues. The CDR3 loop is CASSLRGLSPNTEAFF. The CDR3 DNA sequence: TGTGCCAGCAGCTTGAGGGGACTATCACCGAACACTGAAGCTTTCTTT. The entire variable domain, with the rest obtained from reference TRBV7-2 and TRBJ1-1, is as follows: GAGVSQSPSNKVTEKGKDVELRCDPISGHTALYWYRQSLGQGLEFLIYFQGNSAPDKSGLPSDRFSAERTGGSVSTLTIQRTQQEDSAVYLCASSLRGLSPNTEAFFGQGTRLTVV.

V usage is TRBV3-1 (or the pseudogene TRBV3-2) and J usage is TRBJ1-1; no clear D gene. Germline values: CDR1 LGHDT, CDR2 YNNKEL (reference sequence). The CDR3 loop spans 13 amino acids. With 1 base removed from V and 1 base from J, the gap between germline ends came to 4 bases. The CDR3 DNA sequence: TGTGCCAGCAGCCAAGGCGGGAACACTGAAGCTTTCTTT. Protein: CASSQGGNTEAFF.

The chain carries TRBV4-1 and TRBJ1-4; D is ambiguous. Germline CDR1 MGHRA, CDR2 YSYEKL. The CDR3 spans 17 residues. The V end was cut by 3 bases, the J end by 4 bases, with 18 bases between. In DNA, the CDR3 is TGCGCCAGCAGCCAGGCCGGGAGGAGAAGGGTTAATGAAAAACTGTTTTTT. This translates into CASSQAGRRRVNEKLFF.

The rearrangement joins TRBV7-8 to TRBJ1-1; TRBD1 might be the D (5 bases). Germline CDR1 SGHVS, CDR2 FQNEAQ. V was pared by 1 base and J by 5 bases, with 8 bases between. The CDR3 consists of 13 residues. The chain's CDR3 is CASSLGGGTEAFF. The CDR3 nucleotides read TGTGCCAGCAGCTTAGGTGGGGGGACTGAAGCTTTCTTT.

The rearrangement uses TRBV10-3 and TRBJ2-7; D gene uncertain. CDR3 length: 14 residues. V dropped 2 bases and J dropped 0 bases, with 8 bases sitting between them. The germline CDR1 and CDR2 sequences are ENHRY and SYGVKD. CDR3 coding DNA: TGTGCCATCAGTGAGACAGCCAGCTCCTACGAGCAGTACTTC. Its translation: CAISETASSYEQYF.

A remark on this clone: Relative to the germline gene, one junction end is altered; a read error may explain this. The chain is built from TRBV28 and TRBJ1-1; D not certain. The CDR3 sequence is 12 residues long. Germline V gene sequence: CDR1 MDHEN, CDR2 SYDVKM. This CDR3 reads CASSLVGVHGSF. In DNA, the CDR3 is TGTGCCAGCAGTCTCGTTGGAGTCCACGGTTCCTTT. Full variable domain (missing parts from reference TRBV28 and TRBJ1-1): DVKVTQSSRYLVKRTGEKVFLECVQDMDHENMFWYRQDPGLGLRLIYFSYDVKMKEKGDIPEGYSVSREKKERFSLILESASTNQTSMYLCASSLVGVHGSFGQGTRLTVV.

This sequence joins TRBV5-1 and TRBJ1-6; maybe TRBD1 (6 bases). The length of the CDR3 is 15 residues. Germline loops: CDR1 SGHRS, CDR2 YFSETQ. V was clipped by 0 bases and J by 9 bases, with 13 bases between them. CDR3 region: CASSLVAGVGSPLHF. The CDR3 DNA follows: TGCGCCAGCAGCTTGGTGGCAGGGGTTGGTTCACCCCTCCACTTT.

The chain carries TRBV7-2 and TRBJ1-3, with D hard to call. V was shortened by 5 bases and J by 0 bases, with 8 bases between the two germline ends. Looked up from germline, CDR1 is SGHTA and CDR2 is FQGNSA. This CDR3 contains 14 residues. CDR3 sequence (DNA): TGTGCCAGCAGCCGGGAAGTCTCTGGAAACACCATATATTTT. Translated, it gives CASSREVSGNTIYF.

The V call is TRBV5-1, the J call TRBJ1-4; possibly TRBD1 for D (5 bases). Germline CDR1 is SGHRS and CDR2 is YFSETQ. The CDR3 has 13 amino acids. V lost 6 bases and J 8 bases, leaving 14 bases between the germline ends. CDR3 coding DNA: TGCGCCAGCAAATTAGGGGCCGGCGAAAAACTGTTTTTT. This codes for CASKLGAGEKLFF.

The chain recombines TRBV6-5 with TRBJ1-3, with D tentatively TRBD1 (6 bases). The V and J ends lost 5 bases and 0 bases respectively, with 8 bases between them. This CDR3 is 14 amino acids long. From germline, CDR1 is MNHEY and CDR2 SVGAGI. The CDR3 DNA reads as TGTGCCAGCAGTAAGGACAGCTCTGGAAACACCATATATTTT. Its protein product is CASSKDSSGNTIYF.

This clone appeared a single time. The chain carries TRBV7-2 and TRBJ1-1; D possibly corresponds to TRBD1 (6 bases). Germline V gene lookup returns CDR1 SGHTA and CDR2 FQGNSA. The CDR3 is 14 amino acids. V lost 5 bases, J lost 2 bases, and 12 bases lay in between. CDR3 coding DNA: TGTGCCAGCAGCGCTCAGGGGCTTAACACTGAAGCTTTCTTT. Amino acids: CASSAQGLNTEAFF.